These 3 T cell receptor beta chains came from one sample sequenced in a study of PD-1 blockade in classical Hodgkin lymphoma. Assay: immunoSEQ multiplex PCR; the TCRdb copy retains only in-frame clones and omits some. The repertoire includes about 22,000 clones, around 94% of them detected once, and approximately 5% sits in the top ten. The time point here: newly diagnosed, previously untreated cHL patient sample. The sequencing sample was made of peripheral blood mononuclear cells (PBMCs). All receptors derive from a human donor with classical Hodgkin lymphoma.

This rearrangement joins TRBV4-2 to TRBJ2-4; a possible D gene is TRBD2 (6 bases). Trimming left V 6 bases short and J 7 bases short, with 13 bases between. Per the germline V gene, CDR1 is LGHNA and CDR2 is YNFKEQ. The CDR3 consists of 13 residues. CDR3 region: CASRLAPLNIQYF. CDR3 in DNA: TGTGCCAGCAGACTAGCCCCCCTGAACATTCAGTACTTC.

This clone was found once. The chain couples TRBV7-3 to TRBJ2-3, with D possibly TRBD1 on 5 matching bases. Germline values: CDR1 SGHTA, CDR2 FQGTGA. Between the trimmed V and J ends, which lost 5 bases and 2 bases, there was a span of 26 bases. This CDR3 is built from 19 residues. This CDR3 reads CASSPQSAGSFTDTDTQYF. The CDR3 DNA reads as TGTGCCAGCAGCCCCCAAAGTGCAGGGTCTTTCACAGACACAGATACGCAGTATTTT.

The chain links TRBV18 to TRBJ1-6, with 10 bases aligning to TRBD1. Germline values: CDR1 KGHSH, CDR2 LQKENI. The J segment lost 6 bases and the V segment lost 5 bases, leaving 7 bases of the junction unmatched. The CDR3 contains 16 residues. As DNA, the CDR3 is TGTGCCAGCTCATTCCCCGGGACAGGGGCTAATTCACCCCTCCACTTT. Translation: CASSFPGTGANSPLHF.